These T cell receptor beta chains were read from a single sample in a study of PD-1 blockade in classical Hodgkin lymphoma. The repertoire was sequenced with immunoSEQ multiplex PCR; TCRdb's copy has only in-frame clones and lacks some. The repertoire includes 45,000 to 50,000 clones, about 78% of them detected once, and approximately 21% sits in the top ten. This material consisted of peripheral blood mononuclear cells (PBMCs), taken before the second cycle of nivolumab. Receptors originate from a human donor with classical Hodgkin lymphoma. Each CDR3 is given with its conserved first and last residue. The D gene is left open where the match is weak. A row's size may be missing; if present it is once, few, many or a size class.

TRBD2 NA TRBJ2-3 TRBV19 TGTGCCAGTAGTCTAGGGGTTTCCCAGCGGGAGGGCAGCACAGATACGCAGTATTTT CASSLGVSQREGSTDTQYF
NA NA TRBJ2-2 TRBV5-1 TGCGCCAGCAGCTTGAAGTGGGGTCGTGGCACCGGGGAGCTGTTTTTT CASSLKWGRGTGELFF
NA NA TRBJ2-7 TRBV27 TGTGCCAGCAGTACCTCCTACGAGCAGTACTTC CASSTSYEQYF
NA NA TRBJ2-6 TRBV7-3 TGTGCCAGCAGCCCACCGCGGGCCCCCGGGGCCAACGTCCTGACTTTC CASSPPRAPGANVLTF
TRBD1 NA TRBJ2-1 TRBV28 TGTGCCATCAAGAGACAGGGAACTTTGGTCAATGAGCAGTTCTTC CAIKRQGTLVNEQFF
NA NA TRBJ2-1 TRBV19 TGTGCCAGTAGTCTTCGAGGCCAGCGGGTATCCTACAATGAGCAGTTCTTC CASSLRGQRVSYNEQFF
TRBD1 NA TRBJ1-1 TRBV5-4 TGTGCCAGCAGCCAAGAGGGACAGGCGAACACTGAAGCTTTCTTT CASSQEGQANTEAFF
NA NA TRBJ2-7 TRBV5-4 TGTGCCAGCAGCTTGTATGGGGCTACCTACGAGCAGTACTTC CASSLYGATYEQYF
TRBD1 NA TRBJ2-2 TRBV10-3 TGTGCCATCAGTGCCGGCAGGGGGCAGAACACCGGGGAGCTGTTTTTT CAISAGRGQNTGELFF
TRBD2 NA TRBJ2-3 TRBV11-2 TGTGCCAGCAGCCCCACGGGACTAGCCCACACAGATACGCAGTATTTT CASSPTGLAHTDTQYF
NA NA TRBJ2-7 TRBV6-5 TGTGCCAGCAGTTTCCGGGACGGCAACGAGCAGTACTTC CASSFRDGNEQYF
NA many TRBJ2-7 TRBV11-3 TGTGCCAGCAGCTTTGAGGGTTCCTACGAGCAGTACTTC CASSFEGSYEQYF
NA NA TRBJ1-1 TRBV10-3 TGTGCCACCCTGCCGGGCAGGGAGGGCACTGAAGCTTTCTTT CATLPGREGTEAFF
TRBD1 NA TRBJ1-5 TRBV6-1 TGTGCCACCGAAGGGGCAGGGGGTGGTTTGGAGCCCCAGCATTTT CATEGAGGGLEPQHF
TRBD1 few TRBJ1-5 TRBV19 TGTGCCAGTAGCCGCGGGACAGGGGAGAATCAGCCCCAGCATTTT CASSRGTGENQPQHF
NA NA TRBJ1-1 TRBV7-6 TGTGCCAGCAGCCCGGGGGGGAACACTGAAGCTTTCTTT CASSPGGNTEAFF
NA NA TRBJ2-3 TRBV6-5 TGTGCCAGCAGCCCGGACTCATCCACAGATACGCAGTATTTT CASSPDSSTDTQYF
NA once TRBJ2-3 TRBV10-1 TGCGCCAGCAGTGAGGAGGCCCGCACAGATACGCAGTATTTT CASSEEARTDTQYF
NA NA TRBJ1-2 TRBV5-6 TGTGCCAGCAGCGACGGGACACCGATTGTGTACTATGTGGGCTACACCTTC CASSDGTPIVYYVGYTF
TRBD1 NA TRBJ1-2 TRBV9 TGTGCCAGCAGCGGACAGGGGATGTCCTATGGCTACACCTTC CASSGQGMSYGYTF
NA NA TRBJ2-7 TRBV6-1 TGTGCCAGCAGGGGGACGGTTTACGAGCAGTACTTC CASRGTVYEQYF
NA few TRBJ2-5 TRBV2 TGTGCCAGCAGTACCGGGACAACAATGGGAGAGACCCAGTACTTC CASSTGTTMGETQYF
NA NA TRBJ1-3 TRBV4-3 TGCGCCAGCAGCCAGGCACTCGGGGGCGTTGACACCATATATTTT CASSQALGGVDTIYF
NA NA TRBJ2-1 TRBV21-1 TGTGCCAGCACTCCCCCCACAGGGAGCTCCTACAATGAGCAGTTCTTC CASTPPTGSSYNEQFF
NA NA TRBJ1-4 TRBV21-1 TGTGCCAGCGGGCGGCACCTTAATGAAAAACTGTTTTTT CASGRHLNEKLFF
NA once TRBJ1-6 TRBV10-3 TGTGCCATCAGTGAGTCCGGGGCGGATTCACCCCTCCACTTT CAISESGADSPLHF
NA NA TRBJ2-1 TRBV10-3 TGTGCCATCAGTGGTCAGATCCCCCAAAACAATGAGCAGTTCTTC CAISGQIPQNNEQFF
TRBD2 NA TRBJ2-1 TRBV7-6 TGTGCCAGCAGCTCCTTGACTAGCGGGGGTAACAATGAGCAGTTCTTC CASSSLTSGGNNEQFF
TRBD1 NA TRBJ2-5 TRBV5-1 TGCGCCAGCAGCTTGGATCAGACAGGGGTCGAGACCCAGTACTTC CASSLDQTGVETQYF
NA NA TRBJ2-2 TRBV6-4 TGTGCCAGCAGTGGACAACAAGGGGTCGGGGAGCTGTTTTTT CASSGQQGVGELFF
TRBD1 NA TRBJ1-2 TRBV7-9 TGTGCCAGCAGCTTAGCGGTCGGACAGGCTGGTCGTAACTATGGCTACACCTTC CASSLAVGQAGRNYGYTF
NA NA TRBJ2-5 TRBV27 TGTGCCAGCAGTTATAGGGAGACCCAGTACTTC CASSYRETQYF
NA few TRBJ1-1 TRBV2 TGTGCCAGCAGCACAGGGAGGAACACTGAAGCTTTCTTT CASSTGRNTEAFF
NA once TRBJ1-2 TRBV7-2 TGTGCCAGCAGCTTATCGGGACTCGGCTACACCTTC CASSLSGLGYTF
TRBD2 NA TRBJ2-3 TRBV9 TGTGCCAGCAGCGTAGTAGCGGGGGTAGGAGATACGCAGTATTTT CASSVVAGVGDTQYF
TRBD1 once TRBJ2-7 TRBV5-1 TGCGCCAGCAGCCGTCGGGACAGGGGCGAGCAGTACTTC CASSRRDRGEQYF
NA once TRBJ2-5 TRBV28 TGTGCCAGCGGGGCATTAGGGACCCAGTACTTC CASGALGTQYF
TRBD1 NA TRBJ1-1 TRBV19 TGTGCCAGTAGTCCTCTCGGGACAGGGACCAACACTGAAGCTTTCTTT CASSPLGTGTNTEAFF
NA few TRBJ1-6 TRBV5-1 TGCGCCAGCAGCTTGCTCCCGGGGGTGAGCAATTCACCCCTCCACTTT CASSLLPGVSNSPLHF
NA NA TRBJ1-6 TRBV5-6 TGTGCCAGCAGCTTGGCGACCAATTCACCCCTCCACTTT CASSLATNSPLHF
NA many TRBJ1-2 TRBV5-1 TGCGCCAGCAGCTTGGACACGGAATTGTTGGGCTACACCTTC CASSLDTELLGYTF
NA once TRBJ1-2 TRBV27 TGTGCCAGCAGTTTACAGGGGCAAAGAACGCCCTTGTCTGGCTACACCTTC CASSLQGQRTPLSGYTF
TRBD1 few TRBJ1-1 TRBV18 TGTGCCAGCTCACCACGCGGGACAGACAGGTCTAACACTGAAGCTTTCTTT CASSPRGTDRSNTEAFF
NA NA TRBJ1-5 TRBV27 TGTGCCAGCAGTTTACTGGGCTGGGTAAATCAGCCCCAGCATTTT CASSLLGWVNQPQHF
TRBD1 NA TRBJ2-3 TRBV11-2 TGTGCCAGCAGCTTAGGACAGGGGACAGATACGCAGTATTTT CASSLGQGTDTQYF
TRBD1 NA TRBJ2-4 TRBV4-2 TGTGCCAGCAGCGAGGGACAGTTAGAAAACATTCAGTACTTC CASSEGQLENIQYF
NA NA TRBJ2-3 TRBV6-5 TGTGCCAGCAGTATCCGGACAGGCACAGATACGCAGTATTTT CASSIRTGTDTQYF